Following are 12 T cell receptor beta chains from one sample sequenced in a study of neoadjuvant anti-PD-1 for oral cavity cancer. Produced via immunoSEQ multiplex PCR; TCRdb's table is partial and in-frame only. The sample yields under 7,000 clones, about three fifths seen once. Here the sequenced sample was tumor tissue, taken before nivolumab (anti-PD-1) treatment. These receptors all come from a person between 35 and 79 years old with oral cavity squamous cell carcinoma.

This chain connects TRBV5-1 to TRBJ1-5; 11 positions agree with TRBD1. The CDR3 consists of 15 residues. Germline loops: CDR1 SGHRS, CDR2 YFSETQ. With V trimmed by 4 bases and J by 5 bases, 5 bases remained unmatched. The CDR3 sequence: CASSPGTGGDQPQHF. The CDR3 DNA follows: TGCGCCAGCAGCCCTGGGACAGGGGGTGATCAGCCCCAGCATTTT.

CDR3 sequence: CASSETSQGAYGYTF. CDR3 DNA: TGCGCCAGCAGTGAAACGTCTCAGGGGGCATATGGCTACACCTTC. The J gene is TRBJ1-2, the V gene TRBV10-2; TRBD1 agrees at 8 bases. From germline, CDR1 is WSHSY and CDR2 SAAADI. The CDR3 runs 15 residues. V was clipped by 3 bases and J by 5 bases; unmatched bases: 8.

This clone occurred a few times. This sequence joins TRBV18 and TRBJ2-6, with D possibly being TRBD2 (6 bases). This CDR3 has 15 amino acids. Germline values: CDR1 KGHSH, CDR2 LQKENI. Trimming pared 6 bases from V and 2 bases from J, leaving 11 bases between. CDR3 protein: CASSYRGAGANVLTF. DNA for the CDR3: TGTGCCAGCTCGTACCGCGGGGCTGGGGCCAACGTCCTGACTTTC.

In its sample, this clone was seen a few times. The CDR3 region has the DNA TGTGCCAGCAGCGTAGGCGGGACCAGCCCCAATGAGCAGTTCTTC. Translated: CASSVGGTSPNEQFF. The chain couples TRBV9 to TRBJ2-1, with a tentative D call TRBD2 (6 bases). The V gene's germline CDR1 is SGDLS and CDR2 YYNGEE. This CDR3 region has 15 residues. Trimming stripped 0 bases from V and 6 bases from J, with 13 bases between.

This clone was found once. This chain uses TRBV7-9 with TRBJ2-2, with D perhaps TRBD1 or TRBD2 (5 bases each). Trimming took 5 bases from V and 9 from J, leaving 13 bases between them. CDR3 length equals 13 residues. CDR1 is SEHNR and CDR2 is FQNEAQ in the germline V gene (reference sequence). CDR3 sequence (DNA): TGTGCCAGCAGCGACGGAGAGGGGAGGGAGCTGTTTTTT. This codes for CASSDGEGRELFF.

The CDR3 spells CASSDRGGYGYTF. The CDR3 DNA sequence: TGTGCCAGTAGCGACAGGGGAGGCTATGGCTACACCTTC. V is TRBV19 and J is TRBJ1-2, with 8 positions matching TRBD1. V was clipped by 6 bases and J by 4 bases; unmatched bases: 4. CDR1 is LNHDA and CDR2 is SQIVND in the germline V gene (reference sequence). The CDR3 has 13 residues.

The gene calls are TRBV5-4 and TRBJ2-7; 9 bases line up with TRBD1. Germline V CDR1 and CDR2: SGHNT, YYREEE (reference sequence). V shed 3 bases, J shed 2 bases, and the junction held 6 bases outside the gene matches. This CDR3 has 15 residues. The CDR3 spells CASSSPGQGAYEQYF. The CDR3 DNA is TGTGCCAGCAGCTCACCGGGACAGGGAGCCTACGAGCAGTACTTC.

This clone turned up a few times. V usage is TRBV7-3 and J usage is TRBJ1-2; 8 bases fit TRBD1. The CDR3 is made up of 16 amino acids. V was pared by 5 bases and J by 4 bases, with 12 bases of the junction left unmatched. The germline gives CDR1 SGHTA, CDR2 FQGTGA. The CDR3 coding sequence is TGTGCCAGCAGCCAAGGGGCAGGGGGCCTTTCCTATGGCTACACCTTC. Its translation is CASSQGAGGLSYGYTF.

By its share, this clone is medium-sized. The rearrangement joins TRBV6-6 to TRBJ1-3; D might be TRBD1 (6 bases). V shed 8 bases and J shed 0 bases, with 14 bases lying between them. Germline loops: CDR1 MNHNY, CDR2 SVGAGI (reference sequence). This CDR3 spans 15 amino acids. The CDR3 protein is CASGGTTTSGNTIYF. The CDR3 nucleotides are TGTGCCAGCGGGGGGACAACCACCTCTGGAAACACCATATATTTT.

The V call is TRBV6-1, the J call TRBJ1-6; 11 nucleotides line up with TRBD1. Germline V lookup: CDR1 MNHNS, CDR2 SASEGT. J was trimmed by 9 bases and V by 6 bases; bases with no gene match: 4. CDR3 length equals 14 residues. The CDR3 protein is CASSSDRGLSPLHF. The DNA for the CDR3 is TGTGCCAGCAGCTCGGACAGGGGGCTTTCACCCCTCCACTTT.

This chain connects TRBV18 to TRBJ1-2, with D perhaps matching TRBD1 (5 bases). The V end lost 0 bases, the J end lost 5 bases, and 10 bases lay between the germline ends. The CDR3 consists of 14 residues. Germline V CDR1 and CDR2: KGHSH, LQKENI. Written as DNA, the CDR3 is TGTGCCAGCTCACCACCGACAGAATCTTATGGCTACACCTTC. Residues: CASSPPTESYGYTF.

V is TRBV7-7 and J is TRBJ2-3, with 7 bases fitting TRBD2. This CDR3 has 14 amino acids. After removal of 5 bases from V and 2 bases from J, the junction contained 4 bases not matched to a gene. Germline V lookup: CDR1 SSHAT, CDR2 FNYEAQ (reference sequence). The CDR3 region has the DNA TGTGCCAGCAGCCTTGGGACTACCACAGATACGCAGTATTTT. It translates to CASSLGTTTDTQYF.